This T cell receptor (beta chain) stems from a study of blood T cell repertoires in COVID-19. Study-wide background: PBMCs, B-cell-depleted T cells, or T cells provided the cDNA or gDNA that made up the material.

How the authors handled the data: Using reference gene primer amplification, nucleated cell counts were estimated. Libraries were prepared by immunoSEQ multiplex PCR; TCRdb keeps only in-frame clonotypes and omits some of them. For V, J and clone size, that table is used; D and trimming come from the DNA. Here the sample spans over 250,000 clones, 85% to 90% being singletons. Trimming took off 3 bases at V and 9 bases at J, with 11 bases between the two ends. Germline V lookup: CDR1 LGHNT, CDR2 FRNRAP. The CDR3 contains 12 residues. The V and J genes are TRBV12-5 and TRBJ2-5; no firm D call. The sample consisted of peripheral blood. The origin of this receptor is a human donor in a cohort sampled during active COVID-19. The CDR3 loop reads CASGFSDLAQYF. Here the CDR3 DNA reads TGTGCTAGTGGTTTCTCCGACTTAGCCCAGTACTTC.